The 8 T cell receptor beta chains below come from one sample, sequenced in a study of human T cells and chemical hapten exposure (dated by TCRdb to the early 2020s). Library prep was done by 5' RACE. Sequencing was carried out with an Illumina MiSeq. In-frame beta chains were kept once TCRdb had trimmed the public reads at Q25 with fastp and called clones with MiXCR. Rows with a matching CDR3 protein are joined into one entry that keeps the most common DNA and genes. The sample has over 95,000 distinct CDR3 sequences on record, around 20% of them singletons. Roughly 3.1% of the sample lies in the top ten. Total RNA was extracted from unfractionated whole blood that had been collected in Tempus Blood RNA tubes. The receptors derive from a human donor in good health.

This clonotype was counted a few times. This chain links TRBV30 with TRBJ2-3; weak D call: TRBD1 (6 bases). V lost 5 bases and J lost 0, with 18 bases in between. Per germline, CDR1 GTSNPN and CDR2 SVGIG (reference sequence). The CDR3 runs to 16 residues. In nucleotides, the CDR3 is TGTGCCTGGGGGACCGATCTAGGGGGAAGCACAGATACGCAGTATTTT. Translation: CAWGTDLGGSTDTQYF.

This clonotype was seen only a few times. The chain employs TRBV7-9 and TRBJ1-1; 10 nucleotides align to TRBD1. Germline CDR1 SEHNR, CDR2 FQNEAQ (reference sequence). V dropped 9 bases and J dropped 5; count of bases not matched to a gene: 15. CDR3 length: 16 residues. In nucleotides, the CDR3 is TGTGCCAGTAAATCCTTAAGGACAGGGGGTGAAACTGAAGCTTTCTTT. Residues: CASKSLRTGGETEAFF. The full variable domain, with the rest looked up from reference TRBV7-9 and TRBJ1-1, is DTGVSQNPRHKITKRGQNVTFRCDPISEHNRLYWYRQTLGQGPEFLTYFQNEAQLEKSRLLSDRFSAERPKGSFSTLEIQRTEQGDSAMYLCASKSLRTGGETEAFFGQGTRLTVV.

The chain recombines TRBV5-1 with TRBJ2-7; tentatively, D is TRBD1 (5 bases). V was clipped by 0 bases and J by 2 bases, with 12 bases between them. Germline V lookup: CDR1 SGHRS, CDR2 YFSETQ. The CDR3 totals 15 residues. The DNA for the CDR3 is TGCGCCAGCAGCTTGGGGGGCGGCAGGACCTACGAGCAGTACTTC. Translation: CASSLGGGRTYEQYF.

The chain employs TRBV11-2 and TRBJ2-1, with 7 bases fitting TRBD2. Germline CDR1 SGHAT, CDR2 FQNNGV. Unmatched junction bases numbered 8, after V lost 3 bases and J lost 6 bases. CDR3 length equals 15 residues. CDR3 nucleotides: TGTGCCAGCAGCTTGGGGGGGACTTCGTCCAATGAGCAGTTCTTC. It translates to CASSLGGTSSNEQFF.

In its sample, this clonotype was seen a few times. This chain links TRBV10-1 with TRBJ1-3; D not resolved. Trimming removed 0 bases at V and 0 bases at J, with 12 bases between. This CDR3 contains 17 residues. The germline gives CDR1 WNHNN, CDR2 SYGVQD (reference sequence). For the CDR3, the DNA is TGCGCCAGCAGTGAGTCGACTGGTGGAGGCTCTGGAAACACCATATATTTT. Encoded protein: CASSESTGGGSGNTIYF.

The rearrangement links TRBV28 to TRBJ2-3; TRBD2 might be the D (5 bases). Germline CDR1 reads MDHEN; CDR2 reads SYDVKM. V was cut by 2 bases and J by 0 bases, with 12 bases left in between. The CDR3 runs to 16 residues. The CDR3 sequence is CASSLSRTGSTDTQYF. The CDR3 coding sequence is TGTGCCAGCAGTTTAAGTAGGACGGGAAGCACAGATACGCAGTATTTT.

This clonotype was detected only a few times. V is TRBV6-5 and J is TRBJ1-5; D gene unclear. Trimming left V 4 bases short and J 1 base short, with 11 bases between. The CDR3 has 15 amino acids. The germline CDR1 and CDR2 sequences are MNHEY and SVGAGI. CDR3 residues: CASSWRRQSNQPQHF. CDR3 DNA sequence: TGTGCCAGCAGTTGGAGACGGCAAAGCAATCAGCCCCAGCATTTT.

This clonotype has just a few counts. The chain joins TRBV12-3 or TRBV12-4 to TRBJ2-3; D is possibly TRBD2 (6 bases). Trimming took 2 bases from V and 4 from J, leaving 13 bases between them. This CDR3 has 15 residues. CDR3 in amino acids: CASSLSVGGADTQYF. In DNA form, the CDR3 reads TGTGCCAGCAGTTTAAGCGTCGGGGGTGCAGATACGCAGTATTTT.